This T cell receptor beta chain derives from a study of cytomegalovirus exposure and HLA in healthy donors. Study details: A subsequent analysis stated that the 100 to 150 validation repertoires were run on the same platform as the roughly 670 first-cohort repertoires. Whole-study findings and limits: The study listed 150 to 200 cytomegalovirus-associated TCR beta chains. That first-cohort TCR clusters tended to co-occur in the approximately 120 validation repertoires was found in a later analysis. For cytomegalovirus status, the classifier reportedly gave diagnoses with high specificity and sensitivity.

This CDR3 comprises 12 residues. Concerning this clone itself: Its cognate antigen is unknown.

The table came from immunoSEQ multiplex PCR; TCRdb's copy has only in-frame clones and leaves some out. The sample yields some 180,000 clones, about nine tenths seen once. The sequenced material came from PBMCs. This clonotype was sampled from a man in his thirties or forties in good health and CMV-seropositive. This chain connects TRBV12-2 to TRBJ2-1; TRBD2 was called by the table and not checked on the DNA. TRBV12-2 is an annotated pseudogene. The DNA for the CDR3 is TGTGCAAGTCGCTTAGCGTCCGATGAGCAGTTCTTC. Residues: CASRLASDEQFF.